The 10 T cell receptor beta chains given below trace back to one sample, sequenced in a study of T cell responses to AZD1222 COVID-19 vaccine listed by TCRdb under 2021. The library was made by the immunoSEQ multiplex PCR assay. Drawn from immuneACCESS, this table holds only the in-frame rearrangements with V and J called that TCRdb kept. Clones are partly lost; checked studies trace under half to an unresolved V gene and leave the rest unexplained. This sample holds 150,000 to 200,000 clones; approximately 90% were observed only once. The ten most abundant clones make up 3.6% of the sample. The time point label for this specimen denotes: about 28 days (+/-7) after the second vaccine dose. What the treatment or condition label conveys for this sample: meningococcal conjugate vaccine given as trial control. The sample was peripheral blood, taken 28 days after the second dose of the MenACWY control vaccine. The receptors stem from an adult who received the MenACWY meningococcal vaccine as a control.

The chain carries TRBV2 and TRBJ2-5; no reliable D call. CDR1 and CDR2 (germline): SNHLY, FYNNEI. CDR3 length: 17 amino acids. V lost 1 base and J lost 3, with 18 bases in between. CDR3 residues: CASSEESGGTGKETQYF. The CDR3 DNA sequence: TGTGCCAGCAGTGAAGAATCGGGCGGTACCGGAAAAGAGACCCAGTACTTC. The entire variable domain, with the rest obtained from reference TRBV2 and TRBJ2-5, is as follows: EPEVTQTPSHQVTQMGQEVILRCVPISNHLYFYWYRQILGQKVEFLVSFYNNEISEKSEIFDDQFSVERPDGSNFTLKIRSTKLEDSAMYFCASSEESGGTGKETQYFGPGTRLLVL.

The rearrangement uses TRBV5-1 and TRBJ1-1; 7 bases match TRBD1. This CDR3 comprises 14 residues. J was trimmed by 5 bases and V by 4 bases; bases with no gene match: 8. From germline, CDR1 is SGHRS and CDR2 YFSETQ. The CDR3 sequence is CASSTEGGRTEAFF. The CDR3 bases are TGCGCCAGCAGCACTGAAGGGGGCAGGACTGAAGCTTTCTTT.

The chain recombines TRBV7-2 with TRBJ2-1; the D gene could be TRBD1 or TRBD2 (6 bases each). This CDR3 comprises 14 residues. V was trimmed by 5 bases and J by 4 bases, leaving 12 bases between them. Germline V gene lookup returns CDR1 SGHTA and CDR2 FQGNSA. The CDR3 DNA reads TGTGCCAGCAGCCCCAGGAGGGGGTACAATGAGCAGTTCTTC. The encoded protein is CASSPRRGYNEQFF.

The chain couples TRBV5-1 to TRBJ2-2, with D possibly matching TRBD2 (6 bases). Germline V CDR1 and CDR2: SGHRS, YFSETQ. The CDR3 spans 14 residues. V was trimmed by 5 bases and J by 2 bases, leaving 10 bases between them. The CDR3 loop is CASRRGSNTGELFF. CDR3 sequence (DNA): TGCGCCAGCAGACGGGGGAGCAACACCGGGGAGCTGTTTTTT.

The V call is TRBV7-8, the J call TRBJ2-3; tentatively, D is TRBD2 (5 bases). The V gene's germline CDR1 is SGHVS and CDR2 FQNEAQ. The CDR3 loop spans 16 amino acids. The ends were cut back, 3 bases at V and 6 bases at J, with 19 bases in the middle. The CDR3 is CASSLLSGSSGDTQYF. Here the CDR3 DNA reads TGTGCCAGCAGCTTGCTCAGCGGCTCCTCGGGGGATACGCAGTATTTT.

The CDR3 DNA follows: TGTGCCAGTAGTATAACAGGGACGAGCAATCAGCCCCAGCATTTT. It is translated as CASSITGTSNQPQHF. This chain links TRBV19 with TRBJ1-5; possibly TRBD1 for D (6 bases). The CDR3 sequence is 15 residues long. With 2 bases removed from V and 1 base from J, the gap between germline ends came to 9 bases. Germline values: CDR1 LNHDA, CDR2 SQIVND (reference sequence).

This chain connects TRBV19 to TRBJ2-7; 11 bases agree with TRBD1. V lost 6 bases, J lost 0 bases, and 1 base stayed unmatched. Germline lookup yields CDR1 LNHDA and CDR2 SQIVND (reference sequence). The CDR3 contains 14 residues. The CDR3 here is CASSGTGGSYEQYF. For the CDR3, the DNA is TGTGCCAGTAGCGGGACAGGGGGCTCCTACGAGCAGTACTTC.

The chain has TRBV19 and TRBJ2-1; D is undetermined. This CDR3 has 15 residues. Germline V gene data show CDR1 as LNHDA and CDR2 as SQIVND (reference sequence). The V end lost 5 bases, the J end lost 2 bases, and 13 bases lay between the germline ends. The CDR3 region is CASSRPRSAYNEQFF. The CDR3, as DNA: TGTGCCAGTAGTCGACCGCGGTCGGCCTACAATGAGCAGTTCTTC.

The rearrangement links TRBV3-1 (or the pseudogene TRBV3-2) to TRBJ2-1; 7 bases align to TRBD1. Germline loops: CDR1 LGHDT, CDR2 YNNKEL (reference sequence). V lost 4 bases and J lost 4; bases outside the gene matches: 7. CDR3 length equals 15 residues. The CDR3 loop reads CASSPVVTGYNEQFF. The CDR3 nucleotides read TGTGCCAGCAGCCCAGTGGTGACAGGGTACAATGAGCAGTTCTTC.

V usage is TRBV19 and J usage is TRBJ2-7; 7 nucleotides agree with TRBD1. V was pared by 5 bases and J by 0 bases, with 10 bases of the junction left unmatched. Germline values: CDR1 LNHDA, CDR2 SQIVND (reference sequence). The CDR3 extends over 16 amino acids. In DNA, the CDR3 is TGTGCCAGTAGTCCACTAAGGGGGCAGAGCTCCTACGAGCAGTACTTC. Residues: CASSPLRGQSSYEQYF.